This TCR beta chain is drawn from a study of blood T cells in healthy people across ages (dated by TCRdb to between 2014 and 2017). At the level of the whole study: Template switching captured roughly one uniquely barcoded TCR beta cDNA molecule per two T cells in model experiments. Four age groups were formed from the donors: young (average approximately 15 years), middle-aged (around 39), aged (about 68) and long-lived (around 82). To track age-related changes in TCR beta repertoire diversity, the study relied on deep sequencing normalized with unique cDNA molecular identifiers. For two donors (one aged 18 to 29 and one aged 80 or older), the study analyzed two additional independent replicas of 1 million unique cDNA reads from the same blood draw. To avoid experimental bias, donors of different ages were distributed randomly across sequencing lanes. Findings and caveats that apply to the study as a whole: Compared with the aged group, the long-lived group had more naive CD4+ T cells, fewer expanded clones and increased TCR diversity, suggesting age selection. Observed TCR beta diversity per million T cells fell roughly linearly with age, and a significant reduction was already apparent by age roughly 40. Since profiling was done on bulk unsorted PBMCs, naive and antigen-experienced compartments could not be conclusively compared. Because the CMV infection status of the donors was unknown, age-related changes in expanded clonotypes may potentially have been confounded. Total diversity estimates from one million sequenced T cells were considered lower bounds and underestimates. There was a strong correlation between observed TCR beta diversity and the percentage of naive T cells measured by flow cytometry.

Note on this clonotype: Its specific antigen is unknown. Per-base qualities were not stored, and no clone one base away is much larger.

Preparation of the library involved 5' RACE. Sequencing relied on an Illumina HiSeq 2500. A second PCR of about 6 to 12 cycles was run with a J-beta primer mix and a sample-barcoded 5' primer. A unique molecular identifier was introduced onto each TCR beta cDNA molecule by a template-switch 5' adaptor carrying 12 random nucleotides. At least 3 million CDR3-containing paired-end reads were obtained from each sample. The Mint cDNA synthesis kit, primed by a TRBC-specific oligonucleotide, was used to synthesize first-strand cDNA from all RNA. After uracil-DNA glycosylase treatment, a first 18-cycle PCR used universal primers M1SS and BC2_uni_R on all cDNA. Per the authors' processing: For normalization, 1 million high-quality reads, each with a distinct molecular identifier, were randomly selected from each sample. Reads sharing molecular identifiers were discarded rather than binned into consensus sequences. MiTCR, run with a Q25 quality threshold and the strictest error-elimination algorithm, handled CDR3 identification, clonotype clustering and error correction. A nonparametric unseen species model using Euler transformation provided a lower-bound estimate of total TCR beta diversity. TCRdb reanalyzed the raw reads on its own, using fastp at Q25 for trimming and MiXCR for clone calling, and kept in-frame beta chains. Rows matching on CDR3 protein sequence are summarized as one entry with the most common DNA and genes. TCRdb, rather than the study authors, made the V and J calls. The sample table contains about 650,000 distinct CDR3 sequences; only one count was recorded for roughly half of them. The ten largest account for less than 15% of the sample.

V gives up 6 bases and J gives up 14 bases, and the segment between their germline ends measures 17 bases. From cysteine to phenylalanine, the CDR3 is 12 amino acids long. The retained sequence is limited to the CDR3, 36 bases, with the frame set at the first base. From a lookup of the germline V gene (reference sequence), CDR1 and CDR2 are DFQATT and SNEGSKA. Donors were a few dozen systemically healthy Caucasian individuals from Russia aged 6 to 90 years. Each donor gave around 9 milliliters of peripheral blood, collected into EDTA-treated Vacutainer tubes. Ficoll-Paque density-gradient centrifugation was used to isolate PBMCs, with at least 6 million obtained per sample. Total RNA was extracted from PBMCs with Trizol reagent, with at least 5.5 micrograms obtained per sample. For every donor, flow cytometry on a PBMC aliquot measured the percentage of naive CD45RAhigh/CD27high T cells.

This sequence was found in a woman aged 80 or over in good health. Sequencing was performed on blood. This receptor chain uses TRBV20-1 and TRBJ1-6; the D segment cannot be called with confidence. The DNA is TGCAGTGCGCCGAGGTCCCCTATCACCCTCCACTTT. This sequence encodes CSAPRSPITLHF.